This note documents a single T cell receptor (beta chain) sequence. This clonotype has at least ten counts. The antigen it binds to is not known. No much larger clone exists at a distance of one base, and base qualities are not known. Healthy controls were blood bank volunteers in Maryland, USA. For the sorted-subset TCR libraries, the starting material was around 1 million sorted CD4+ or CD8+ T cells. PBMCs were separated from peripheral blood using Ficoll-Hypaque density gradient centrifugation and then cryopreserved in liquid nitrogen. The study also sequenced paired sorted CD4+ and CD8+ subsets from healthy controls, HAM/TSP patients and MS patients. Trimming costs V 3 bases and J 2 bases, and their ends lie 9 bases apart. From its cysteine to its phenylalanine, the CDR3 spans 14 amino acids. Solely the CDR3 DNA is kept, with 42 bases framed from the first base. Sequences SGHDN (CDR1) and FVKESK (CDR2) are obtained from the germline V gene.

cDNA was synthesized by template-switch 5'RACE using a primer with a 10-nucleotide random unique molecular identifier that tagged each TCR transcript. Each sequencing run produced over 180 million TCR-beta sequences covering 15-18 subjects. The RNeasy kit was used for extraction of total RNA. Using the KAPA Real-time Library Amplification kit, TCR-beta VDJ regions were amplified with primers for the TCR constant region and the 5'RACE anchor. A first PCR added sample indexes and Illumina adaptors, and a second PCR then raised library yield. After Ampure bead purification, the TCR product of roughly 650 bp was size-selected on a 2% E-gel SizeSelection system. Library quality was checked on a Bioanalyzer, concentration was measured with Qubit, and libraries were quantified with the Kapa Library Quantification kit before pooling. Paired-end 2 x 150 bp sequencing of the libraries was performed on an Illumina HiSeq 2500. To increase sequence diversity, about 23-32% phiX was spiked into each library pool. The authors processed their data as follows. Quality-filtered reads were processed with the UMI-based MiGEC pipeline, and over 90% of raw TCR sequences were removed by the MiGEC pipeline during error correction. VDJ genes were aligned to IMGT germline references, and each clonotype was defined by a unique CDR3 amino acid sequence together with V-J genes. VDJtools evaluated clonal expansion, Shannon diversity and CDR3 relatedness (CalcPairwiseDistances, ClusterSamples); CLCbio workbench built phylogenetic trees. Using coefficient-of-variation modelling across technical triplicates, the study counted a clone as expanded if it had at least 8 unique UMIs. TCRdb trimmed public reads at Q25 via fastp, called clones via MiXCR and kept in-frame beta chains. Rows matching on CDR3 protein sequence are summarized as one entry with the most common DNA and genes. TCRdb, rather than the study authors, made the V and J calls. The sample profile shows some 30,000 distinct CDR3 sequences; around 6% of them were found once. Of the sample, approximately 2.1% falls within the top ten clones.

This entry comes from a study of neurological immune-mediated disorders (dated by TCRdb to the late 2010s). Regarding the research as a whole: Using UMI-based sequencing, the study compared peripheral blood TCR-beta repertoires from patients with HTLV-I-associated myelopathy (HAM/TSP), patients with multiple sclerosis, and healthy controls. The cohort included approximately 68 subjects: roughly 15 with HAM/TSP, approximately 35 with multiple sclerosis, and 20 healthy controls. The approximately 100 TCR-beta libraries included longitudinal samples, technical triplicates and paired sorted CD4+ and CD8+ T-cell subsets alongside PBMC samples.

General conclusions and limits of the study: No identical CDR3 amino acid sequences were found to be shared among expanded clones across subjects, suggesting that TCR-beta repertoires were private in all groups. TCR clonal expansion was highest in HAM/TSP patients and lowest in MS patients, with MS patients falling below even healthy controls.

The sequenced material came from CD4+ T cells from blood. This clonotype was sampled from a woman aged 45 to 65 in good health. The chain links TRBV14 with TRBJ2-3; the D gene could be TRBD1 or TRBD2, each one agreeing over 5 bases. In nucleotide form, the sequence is TGTGCCAGCAGCCAGGGGACCTTCACAGATACGCAGTATTTT. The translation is CASSQGTFTDTQYF.